Presented here are 21 T cell receptor beta chains from one specimen sequenced in a study of OX40 agonist ivuxolimab in advanced cancers. Library preparation was by the immunoSEQ multiplex PCR assay. TCRdb stores this immuneACCESS table with in-frame sequences only. Part of the clones is absent; in the studies checked, under half of the shortfall reflects unresolved V genes, and no reason is known for the rest. The sample contains 45,000 to 50,000 clones, roughly 90% of them found a single time. The top ten clones comprise about 12% of the sample. The input for sequencing was CD4+ or CD8+ T cells sorted from blood, taken in a trial of the OX40 agonist ivuxolimab. The receptors were sampled from an adult with an advanced solid tumor such as melanoma, head and neck, liver or kidney cancer.

V is TRBV5-4 and J is TRBJ2-1; weak D call: TRBD1 (5 bases). With 4 bases removed from V and 7 bases from J, the gap between germline ends came to 6 bases. In germline, CDR1 is SGHNT, CDR2 YYREEE (reference sequence). This CDR3 is built from 11 residues. CDR3 bases: TGTGCCAGCAGCCCAGGGAATGAGCAGTTCTTC. This translates into CASSPGNEQFF.

The chain combines TRBV2 with TRBJ1-5, with TRBD1 matching 9 bases. This CDR3 region has 17 residues. V lost 5 bases, J lost 1 base, and 9 bases stayed unmatched. Germline V gene lookup returns CDR1 SNHLY and CDR2 FYNNEI. The CDR3 region has the DNA TGTGCCAGCAGTCGGGACAGGGATTTCAGCAGCAATCAGCCCCAGCATTTT. This codes for CASSRDRDFSSNQPQHF. The whole variable domain, filled in from reference TRBV2 and TRBJ1-5, reads EPEVTQTPSHQVTQMGQEVILRCVPISNHLYFYWYRQILGQKVEFLVSFYNNEISEKSEIFDDQFSVERPDGSNFTLKIRSTKLEDSAMYFCASSRDRDFSSNQPQHFGDGTRLSIL.

The V call is TRBV9, the J call TRBJ2-7, with a possible D match to TRBD2 (5 bases). Trimming left V 0 bases short and J 3 bases short, with 13 bases between. Germline CDR1 and CDR2: SGDLS and YYNGEE. This CDR3 region has 15 residues. The CDR3 region has the DNA TGTGCCAGCAGCGTAGTACAGACTAACATCTACGAGCAGTACTTC. This gives the protein CASSVVQTNIYEQYF.

The chain combines TRBV6-4 with TRBJ2-3, with D tentatively TRBD1 (5 bases). Germline V gene lookup returns CDR1 MRHNA and CDR2 SNTAGT. The CDR3 contains 15 residues. Trimming pared 3 bases from V and 1 base from J, leaving 11 bases between. The chain's CDR3 is CASSESLGGTDTQYF. CDR3 bases: TGTGCCAGCAGTGAAAGTTTAGGGGGCACAGATACGCAGTATTTT.

This clone was observed a handful of times. This chain uses TRBV7-2 with TRBJ1-1, with TRBD1 matching 9 bases. Losses at the gene ends were 5 bases for V and 5 bases for J; bases not matched to a gene: 9. Germline V gives CDR1 SGHTA, CDR2 FQGNSA. This CDR3 has 15 amino acids. The CDR3 spells CASSAEQGAETEAFF. CDR3 sequence (DNA): TGTGCCAGCAGCGCAGAACAGGGGGCAGAAACTGAAGCTTTCTTT. The full variable domain, rest sourced from reference TRBV7-2 and TRBJ1-1, is GAGVSQSPSNKVTEKGKDVELRCDPISGHTALYWYRQSLGQGLEFLIYFQGNSAPDKSGLPSDRFSAERTGGSVSTLTIQRTQQEDSAVYLCASSAEQGAETEAFFGQGTRLTVV.

The V gene is TRBV9, the J gene TRBJ1-4; 7 bases match TRBD1. Losses at the gene ends were 4 bases for V and 4 bases for J; bases not matched to a gene: 7. Germline values: CDR1 SGDLS, CDR2 YYNGEE. This CDR3 has 15 residues. CDR3 bases: TGTGCCAGCAGCAATGGGGCAGGGGGTAATGAAAAACTGTTTTTT. This sequence encodes CASSNGAGGNEKLFF.

This chain uses TRBV7-8 with TRBJ2-4; the D call may be TRBD1 or TRBD2 (5 bases each). The V gene's germline CDR1 is SGHVS and CDR2 FQNEAQ. Between the trimmed V and J ends, which lost 5 bases and 0 bases, there was a span of 8 bases. The CDR3 consists of 14 residues. The CDR3 reads CASSPGTAKNIQYF. The CDR3 DNA is TGTGCCAGCAGCCCCGGGACAGCCAAAAACATTCAGTACTTC. The whole variable domain, remainder taken from reference TRBV7-8 and TRBJ2-4, is GAGVSQSPRYKVAKRGQDVALRCDPISGHVSLFWYQQALGQGPEFLTYFQNEAQLDKSGLPSDRFFAERPEGSVSTLKIQRTQQEDSAVYLCASSPGTAKNIQYFGAGTRLSVL.

With regard to this clone: Other DNA sequences of this sample code for an identical CDR3. This rearrangement joins TRBV5-6 to TRBJ2-7, with 8 bases fitting TRBD1. V gave up 7 bases and J gave up 4 bases; unmatched junction bases: 10. Per the germline V gene, CDR1 is SGHDT and CDR2 is YYEEEE. This CDR3 is 14 amino acids long. The DNA of the CDR3 is TGTGCCAGCTTAGGGGGTCAGGGGGCTTACGAGCAGTACTTC. It is translated as CASLGGQGAYEQYF.

The genes are TRBV19 and TRBJ1-1; unclear D gene. Germline-derived CDR1 and CDR2 are LNHDA and SQIVND (reference sequence). V was shortened by 4 bases and J by 7 bases, with 13 bases between the two germline ends. The CDR3 has 13 residues. CDR3 sequence (DNA): TGTGCCAGTAGTAAGTTCGGGTGGGATGAAGCTTTCTTT. Its translation is CASSKFGWDEAFF.

The chain recombines TRBV7-2 with TRBJ2-7; TRBD2 aligns across 11 bases. CDR3 size: 17 residues. Germline lookup yields CDR1 SGHTA and CDR2 FQGNSA. V lost 2 bases and J lost 3; bases outside the gene matches: 9. Here the CDR3 DNA reads TGTGCCAGCAGCTTATCCATAGCGGGGGGGCGTTTCTACGAGCAGTACTTC. Translating gives CASSLSIAGGRFYEQYF.

The CDR3 spells CASSPHLTGANVLTF. Written as DNA, the CDR3 is TGCGCCAGCAGCCCCCACCTAACTGGGGCCAACGTCCTGACTTTC. V and J are TRBV5-1 and TRBJ2-6; no firm D call. The CDR3 runs 15 residues. Trimming shortened V by 4 bases and J by 2 bases, and 10 bases separated the two germline ends. Germline values: CDR1 SGHRS, CDR2 YFSETQ. Looking up the rest from reference TRBV5-1 and TRBJ2-6 gives the full variable domain: KAGVTQTPRYLIKTRGQQVTLSCSPISGHRSVSWYQQTPGQGLQFLFEYFSETQRNKGNFPGRFSGRQFSNSRSEMNVSTLELGDSALYLCASSPHLTGANVLTFGAGSRLTVL.

This clone was counted between two and nine times. Other nucleotide sequences in the sample specify the same CDR3. This rearrangement joins TRBV29-1 to TRBJ1-5, with a weak D call TRBD1 (5 bases). From germline, CDR1 is SQVTM and CDR2 ANQGSEA. The CDR3 has 16 amino acids. V lost 3 bases and J lost 10, with 25 bases in between. The DNA of the CDR3 is TGCAGCGTTGAGGGGGGTATGAGCAGTGCTTGCTCTCCCCAGCATTTT. Translated: CSVEGGMSSACSPQHF.

The chain is built from TRBV4-3 and TRBJ2-7; 10 bases are shared with TRBD2. CDR1 is LGHNA, CDR2 YSLEER, per germline. The CDR3 contains 19 residues. V lost 0 bases, J lost 3 bases, and 14 bases stayed unmatched. CDR3 region: CASSQDLPPSGRAIYEQYF. CDR3 sequence (DNA): TGCGCCAGCAGCCAAGATCTCCCCCCGAGCGGGAGGGCCATCTACGAGCAGTACTTC.

The chain has TRBV4-3 and TRBJ2-5, with 7 positions matching TRBD2. Trimming cost V 2 bases and J 7 bases; bases outside gene matches: 10. CDR1 and CDR2 from the germline V gene are LGHNA and YSLEER. The CDR3 contains 15 residues. The CDR3 sequence: CASSQQSGIGGTQYF. For the CDR3, the DNA is TGCGCCAGCAGCCAACAGAGCGGGATTGGGGGGACCCAGTACTTC.

The V call is TRBV4-1, the J call TRBJ2-6; D is possibly TRBD1 or TRBD2 (5 bases each). Trimming removed 4 bases from V and 2 bases from J, with 15 bases in between. Germline V gives CDR1 MGHRA, CDR2 YSYEKL. CDR3 length equals 17 residues. CDR3 protein: CASSPQVGTPGANVLTF. CDR3 DNA sequence: TGCGCCAGCAGCCCCCAGGTAGGGACCCCTGGGGCCAACGTCCTGACTTTC.

The V and J genes are TRBV7-8 and TRBJ2-6; 7 nucleotides agree with TRBD1. CDR3 size: 15 residues. CDR1 is SGHVS and CDR2 is FQNEAQ in the germline V gene. Trimming took 5 bases from V and 1 from J; bases not matched to a gene: 2. The CDR3 reads CASSPGGSGANVLTF. The CDR3 nucleotides read TGTGCCAGCAGCCCAGGGGGTTCTGGGGCCAACGTCCTGACTTTC.

The rearrangement uses TRBV7-8 and TRBJ2-7, with 7 positions matching TRBD1. V shed 1 base and J 4 bases; nucleotides not matched to a gene: 10. Germline CDR1 and CDR2: SGHVS and FQNEAQ. This CDR3 has 16 residues. CDR3 DNA sequence: TGTGCCAGCAGCTTAGGGGGACAGTTTCCAGGGTACGAGCAGTACTTC. Its protein product is CASSLGGQFPGYEQYF. The whole variable domain, filled in from reference TRBV7-8 and TRBJ2-7, reads GAGVSQSPRYKVAKRGQDVALRCDPISGHVSLFWYQQALGQGPEFLTYFQNEAQLDKSGLPSDRFFAERPEGSVSTLKIQRTQQEDSAVYLCASSLGGQFPGYEQYFGPGTRLTVT.

The table lists this clone with a few counts. The rearrangement uses TRBV5-5 and TRBJ1-4; the match to TRBD1 covers 10 bases. Trimming took 4 bases from V and 0 from J; bases not matched to a gene: 6. The CDR3 has 17 amino acids. Germline lookup yields CDR1 SGHKS and CDR2 YYEKEE (reference sequence). This CDR3 is CASSMDGQGATNEKLFF. DNA for the CDR3: TGTGCCAGCAGCATGGACGGACAGGGGGCAACTAATGAAAAACTGTTTTTT.

The chain employs TRBV9 and TRBJ1-2; D is possibly TRBD1 (5 bases). The V end lost 2 bases, the J end lost 8 bases, and 16 bases lay between the germline ends. Germline lookup yields CDR1 SGDLS and CDR2 YYNGEE. CDR3 size: 14 residues. The CDR3 is CASSVGTASFGYTF. CDR3 DNA sequence: TGTGCCAGCAGCGTCGGGACCGCTTCTTTCGGCTACACCTTC.

The chain carries TRBV27 and TRBJ1-5; D gene unclear. CDR3 length: 14 residues. The germline V gene has CDR1 MNHEY and CDR2 SMNVEV (reference sequence). Trimming stripped 6 bases from V and 5 bases from J, with 14 bases between. CDR3 DNA: TGTGCCAGCAGCCAGATAAGGGAGTATCAGCCCCAGCATTTT. It yields the protein CASSQIREYQPQHF.

The rearrangement joins TRBV4-3 to TRBJ2-2, with TRBD2 matching over 9 bases. This CDR3 has 16 residues. The germline CDR1 and CDR2 sequences are LGHNA and YSLEER. V lost 0 bases, J lost 5 bases, and 4 bases stayed unmatched. CDR3 in DNA: TGCGCCAGCAGCCAAGAAAGAGCGGGAGGTACCGGGGAGCTGTTTTTT. It is translated as CASSQERAGGTGELFF.